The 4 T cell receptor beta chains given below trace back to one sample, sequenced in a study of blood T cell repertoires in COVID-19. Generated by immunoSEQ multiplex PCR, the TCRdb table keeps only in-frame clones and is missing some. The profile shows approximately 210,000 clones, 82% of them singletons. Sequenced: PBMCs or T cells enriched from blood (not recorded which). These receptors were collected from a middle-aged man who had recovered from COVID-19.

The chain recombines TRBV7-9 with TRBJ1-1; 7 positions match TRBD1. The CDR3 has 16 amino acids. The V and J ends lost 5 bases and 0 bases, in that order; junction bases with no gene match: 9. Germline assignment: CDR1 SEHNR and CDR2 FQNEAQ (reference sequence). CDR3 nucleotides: TGTGCCAGCAGCAGTCCGGGACAGACCATGAACACTGAAGCTTTCTTT. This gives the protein CASSSPGQTMNTEAFF.

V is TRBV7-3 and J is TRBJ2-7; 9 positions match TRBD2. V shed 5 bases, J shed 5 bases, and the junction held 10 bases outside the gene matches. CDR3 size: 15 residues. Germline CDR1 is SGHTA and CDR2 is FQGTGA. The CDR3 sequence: CASSPRTSVGHEQYF. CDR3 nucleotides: TGTGCCAGCAGCCCAAGGACTAGCGTAGGGCACGAGCAGTACTTC.

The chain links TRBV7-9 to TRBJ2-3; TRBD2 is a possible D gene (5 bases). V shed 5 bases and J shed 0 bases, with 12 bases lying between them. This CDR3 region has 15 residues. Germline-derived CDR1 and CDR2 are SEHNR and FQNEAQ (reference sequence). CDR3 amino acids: CASSPDLSSTDTQYF. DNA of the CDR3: TGTGCCAGCAGCCCGGACTTGTCTAGCACAGATACGCAGTATTTT.

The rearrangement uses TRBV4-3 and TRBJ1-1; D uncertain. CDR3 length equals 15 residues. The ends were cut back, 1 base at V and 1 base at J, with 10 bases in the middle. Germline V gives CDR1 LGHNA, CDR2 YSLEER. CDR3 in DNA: TGCGCCAGCAGCCAAGGCCCGGAGGCGAACACTGAAGCTTTCTTT. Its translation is CASSQGPEANTEAFF.